This T cell receptor beta chain was found in a study of T cell changes during pregnancy in multiple sclerosis. The germline gives CDR1 MNHNY, CDR2 SVGAGI (reference sequence). V gave up 5 bases and J gave up 8 bases; unmatched junction bases: 4. The CDR3 is made up of 13 amino acids. Some clones are missing from TCRdb's copy, which holds only in-frame ones; the method was immunoSEQ multiplex PCR. Of 38,000 or so clones in the sample, 90% to 95% were seen once. The TCR was taken from a female donor in good health, enrolled as a control in a pregnancy study. The chain has TRBV6-6 and TRBJ2-1; 9 positions match TRBD1. The input for sequencing was CD4+ T cells from peripheral blood mononuclear cells, taken in the second trimester of pregnancy. The CDR3 loop is CASSLRTGDEQFF. The CDR3 region has the DNA TGTGCCAGCAGTCTCCGGACAGGGGATGAGCAGTTCTTC.